Below are 7 T cell receptor beta chains sequenced from a single sample in a study of graft-versus-host responses after intestinal transplantation. Profiling relied on immunoSEQ multiplex PCR, and the TCRdb table lists in-frame clones only, not all of them. The sample shows some 130,000 clones, approximately 92% of them seen only once. The antigens these receptors bind are not known. The input for sequencing was unstimulated CD4+ T cells sorted from spleen or lymph node cells, taken before intestinal transplant. The source of these receptors is a human donor who received an intestinal transplant.

The V call is TRBV19, the J call TRBJ1-5; 8 positions match TRBD1. Germline V gene sequence: CDR1 LNHDA, CDR2 SQIVND (reference sequence). This CDR3 is 14 amino acids long. V trimming: 4 bases; J trimming: 6 bases; junction bases outside the gene matches: 5. The CDR3 sequence: CASSKDRGGQPQHF. The CDR3 nucleotides are TGTGCCAGTAGTAAAGACAGGGGTGGTCAGCCCCAGCATTTT.

V usage is TRBV19 and J usage is TRBJ2-7, with TRBD1 identical over 9 bases. The V segment lost 5 bases and the J segment 7 bases; nucleotides outside the gene matches: 15. The CDR3 consists of 16 residues. Germline CDR1 LNHDA, CDR2 SQIVND (reference sequence). In DNA, the CDR3 is TGTGCCAGTAGTTACTCCATCCGGGACAGGGCGTGGGAGCAGTACTTC. Translation: CASSYSIRDRAWEQYF.

CDR3: CASSSGQGVDGYTF. CDR3 DNA: TGCGCCAGCAGCTCGGGACAGGGCGTGGATGGCTACACCTTC. This chain uses TRBV5-1 with TRBJ1-2, with 9 bases aligning to TRBD1. Unmatched junction bases numbered 6, after V lost 3 bases and J lost 6 bases. Germline CDR1 reads SGHRS; CDR2 reads YFSETQ. This CDR3 is 14 amino acids long.

The V gene is TRBV6-1, the J gene TRBJ2-5, with 7 bases lining up with TRBD2. Germline CDR1 is MNHNS and CDR2 is SASEGT. The junction had 2 bases not matched to a gene; V was cut back by 6 bases and J by 4 bases. The CDR3 is 12 amino acids. CDR3 sequence: CASRSGGETQYF. CDR3 DNA: TGTGCCAGCAGGTCGGGGGGAGAGACCCAGTACTTC.

The chain combines TRBV2 with TRBJ1-5; the D is unclear. CDR3 size: 14 residues. Trimming removed 0 bases from V and 7 bases from J, with 10 bases in between. Germline CDR1 and CDR2: SNHLY and FYNNEI. Written as DNA, the CDR3 is TGTGCCAGCAGTGAAGCTAAGCGAGGCCAGCCCCAGCATTTT. Its translation is CASSEAKRGQPQHF.

J is TRBJ2-5 and V is TRBV9; D may be TRBD1 or TRBD2 (6 bases each). Per germline, CDR1 SGDLS and CDR2 YYNGEE. V dropped 0 bases and J dropped 4 bases, with 16 bases sitting between them. This CDR3 comprises 16 residues. CDR3 sequence (DNA): TGTGCCAGCAGCGTAGCGGCCGGGGGCACCAGAGAGACCCAGTACTTC. Protein product: CASSVAAGGTRETQYF.

V gene TRBV6-5 combines with J gene TRBJ2-5; possibly TRBD1 for D (7 bases). There are 14 residues in the CDR3. The V and J ends lost 7 bases and 3 bases respectively, with 15 bases between them. Germline-derived CDR1 and CDR2 are MNHEY and SVGAGI. This CDR3 reads CASTSQGGKETQYF. The CDR3 region has the DNA TGTGCCAGCACGTCCCAGGGGGGTAAAGAGACCCAGTACTTC.